Below are 5 T cell receptor beta chains sequenced from a single sample in a study of PD-L1 blockade in urothelial cancer. Time point here: peripheral blood 6 weeks after treatment start. Assay: immunoSEQ multiplex PCR; the TCRdb copy retains only in-frame clones and omits some. The data show about 91,000 clones, roughly 85% seen once. The sample in question was PBMCs, obtained around atezolizumab (anti-PD-L1) treatment. The receptor source for this set is a man between 65 and 85 years old with urothelial cancer.

The chain joins TRBV23-1 to TRBJ1-2; 11 positions agree with TRBD1. TRBV23-1 is annotated as an ORF whose role is uncertain. V gave up 1 base and J gave up 2 bases; unmatched junction bases: 6. The length of the CDR3 is 17 residues. CDR3: CASSQWSRDRGNYGYTF. The CDR3 nucleotides are TGCGCCAGCAGTCAATGGAGTCGGGACAGGGGGAACTATGGCTACACCTTC.

The V and J genes are TRBV5-4 and TRBJ2-1; 11 positions match TRBD1. This CDR3 contains 14 residues. CDR1 and CDR2 from the germline V gene are SGHNT and YYREEE (reference sequence). V was clipped by 5 bases and J by 6 bases; unmatched bases: 4. CDR3 coding DNA: TGTGCCAGCAGATTCGGGACAGGGGGCAATGAGCAGTTCTTC. Its translation: CASRFGTGGNEQFF. The full variable domain, completed using reference TRBV5-4 and TRBJ2-1, is ETGVTQSPTHLIKTRGQQVTLRCSSQSGHNTVSWYQQALGQGPQFIFQYYREEENGRGNFPPRFSGLQFPNYSSELNVNALELDDSALYLCASRFGTGGNEQFFGPGTRLTVL.

The chain joins TRBV2 to TRBJ1-5; D remains unclear. With 2 bases removed from V and 4 bases from J, the gap between germline ends came to 12 bases. Germline V gene data show CDR1 as SNHLY and CDR2 as FYNNEI. This CDR3 spans 15 amino acids. CDR3 nucleotides: TGTGCCAGCAGTGAAATGGGGTCGGGAAATCAGCCCCAGCATTTT. Its translation: CASSEMGSGNQPQHF. The full variable domain, with the rest looked up from reference TRBV2 and TRBJ1-5, is EPEVTQTPSHQVTQMGQEVILRCVPISNHLYFYWYRQILGQKVEFLVSFYNNEISEKSEIFDDQFSVERPDGSNFTLKIRSTKLEDSAMYFCASSEMGSGNQPQHFGDGTRLSIL.

The chain uses TRBV5-5 and TRBJ1-3; D remains unclear. The CDR3 has 15 amino acids. The germline V gene encodes CDR1 SGHKS and CDR2 YYEKEE (reference sequence). V was pared by 4 bases and J by 7 bases, with 18 bases between. The CDR3 region is CASSLVVPSRNTIYF. DNA for the CDR3: TGTGCCAGCAGCCTCGTCGTCCCCTCGAGGAACACCATATATTTT.

This rearrangement joins TRBV2 to TRBJ2-3, with 7 positions matching TRBD1. The CDR3 contains 15 residues. V was clipped by 6 bases and J by 2 bases; unmatched bases: 8. The germline V gene encodes CDR1 SNHLY and CDR2 FYNNEI. Written as DNA, the CDR3 is TGTGCCAGCAGCGTCGACAGGGTCCACACAGATACGCAGTATTTT. It yields the protein CASSVDRVHTDTQYF.